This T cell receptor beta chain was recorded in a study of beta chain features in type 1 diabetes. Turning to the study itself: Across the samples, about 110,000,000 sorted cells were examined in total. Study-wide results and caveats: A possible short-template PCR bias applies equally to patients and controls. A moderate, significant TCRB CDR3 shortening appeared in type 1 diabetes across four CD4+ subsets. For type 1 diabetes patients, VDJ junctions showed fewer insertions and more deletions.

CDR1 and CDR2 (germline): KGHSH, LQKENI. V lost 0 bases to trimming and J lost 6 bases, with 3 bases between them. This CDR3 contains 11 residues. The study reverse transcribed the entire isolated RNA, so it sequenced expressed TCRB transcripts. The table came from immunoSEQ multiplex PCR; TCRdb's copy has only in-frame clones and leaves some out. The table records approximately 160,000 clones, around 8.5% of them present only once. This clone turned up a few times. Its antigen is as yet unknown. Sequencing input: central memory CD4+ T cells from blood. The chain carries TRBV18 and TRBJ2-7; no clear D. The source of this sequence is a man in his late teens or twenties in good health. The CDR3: CASSPPGEQYF. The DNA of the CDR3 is TGTGCCAGCTCACCACCCGGCGAGCAGTACTTC.